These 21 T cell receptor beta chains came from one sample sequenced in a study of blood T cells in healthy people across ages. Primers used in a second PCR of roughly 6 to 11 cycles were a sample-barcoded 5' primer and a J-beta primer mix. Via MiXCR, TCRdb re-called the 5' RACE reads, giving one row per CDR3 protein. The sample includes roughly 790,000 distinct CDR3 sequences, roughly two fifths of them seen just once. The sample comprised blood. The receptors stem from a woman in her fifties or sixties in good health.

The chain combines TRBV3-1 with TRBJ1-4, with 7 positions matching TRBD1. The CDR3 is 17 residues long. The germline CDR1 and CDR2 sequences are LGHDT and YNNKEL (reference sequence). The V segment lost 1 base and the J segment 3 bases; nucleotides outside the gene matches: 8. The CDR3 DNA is TGTGCCAGCAGCCAAGGATCGGCAGGGGGAGCTAATGAAAAACTGTTTTTT. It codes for CASSQGSAGGANEKLFF.

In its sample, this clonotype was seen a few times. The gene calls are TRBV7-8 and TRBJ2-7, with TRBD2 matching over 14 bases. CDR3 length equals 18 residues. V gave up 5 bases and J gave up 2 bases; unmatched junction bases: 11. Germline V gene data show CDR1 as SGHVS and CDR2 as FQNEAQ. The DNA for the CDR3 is TGTGCCAGCAGCGTGGCCGGGACTAGCGGGAGATTTCCCTACGAGCAGTACTTC. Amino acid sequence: CASSVAGTSGRFPYEQYF.

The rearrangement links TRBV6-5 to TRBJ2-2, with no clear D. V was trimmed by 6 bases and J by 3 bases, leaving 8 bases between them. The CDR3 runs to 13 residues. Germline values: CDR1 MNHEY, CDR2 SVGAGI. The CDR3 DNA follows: TGTGCCAGCAGCCCCGCATACACCGGGGAGCTGTTTTTT. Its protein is CASSPAYTGELFF.

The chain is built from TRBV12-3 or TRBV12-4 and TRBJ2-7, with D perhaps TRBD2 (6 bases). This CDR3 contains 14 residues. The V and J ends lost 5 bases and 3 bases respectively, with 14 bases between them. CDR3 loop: CASSVRGGIYEQYF. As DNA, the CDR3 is TGTGCCAGCAGTGTGAGGGGCGGGATCTACGAGCAGTACTTC.

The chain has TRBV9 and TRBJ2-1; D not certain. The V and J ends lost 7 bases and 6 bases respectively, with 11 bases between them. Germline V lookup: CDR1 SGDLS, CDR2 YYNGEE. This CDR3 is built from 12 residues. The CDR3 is CASGYVPNEQFF. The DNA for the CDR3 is TGTGCCAGCGGTTACGTTCCCAATGAGCAGTTCTTC.

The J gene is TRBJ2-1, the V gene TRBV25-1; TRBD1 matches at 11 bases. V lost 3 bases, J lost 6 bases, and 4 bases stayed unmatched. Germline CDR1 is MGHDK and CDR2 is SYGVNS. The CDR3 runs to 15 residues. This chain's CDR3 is CASSDGQGAFNEQFF. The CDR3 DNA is TGTGCCAGCAGTGATGGACAGGGGGCATTCAATGAGCAGTTCTTC.

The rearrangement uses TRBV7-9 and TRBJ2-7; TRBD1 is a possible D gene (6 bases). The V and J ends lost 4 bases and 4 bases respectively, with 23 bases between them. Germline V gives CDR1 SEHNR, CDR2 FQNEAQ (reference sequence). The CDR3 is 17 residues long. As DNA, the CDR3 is TGTGCCAGCAGCTCAACTTCAGACGGGACAATAGTTTACGAGCAGTACTTC. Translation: CASSSTSDGTIVYEQYF.

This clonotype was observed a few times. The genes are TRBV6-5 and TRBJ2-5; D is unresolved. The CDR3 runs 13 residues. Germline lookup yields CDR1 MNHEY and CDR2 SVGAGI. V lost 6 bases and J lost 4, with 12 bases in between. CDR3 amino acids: CASSPRAGETQYF. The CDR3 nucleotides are TGTGCCAGCAGCCCCCGGGCAGGAGAGACCCAGTACTTC.

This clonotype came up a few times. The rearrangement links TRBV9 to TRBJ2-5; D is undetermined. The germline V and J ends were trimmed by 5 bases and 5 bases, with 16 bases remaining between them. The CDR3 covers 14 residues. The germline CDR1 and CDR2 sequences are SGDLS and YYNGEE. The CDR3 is CASSASGVQETQYF. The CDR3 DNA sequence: TGTGCCAGCAGTGCCTCTGGGGTACAGGAGACCCAGTACTTC.

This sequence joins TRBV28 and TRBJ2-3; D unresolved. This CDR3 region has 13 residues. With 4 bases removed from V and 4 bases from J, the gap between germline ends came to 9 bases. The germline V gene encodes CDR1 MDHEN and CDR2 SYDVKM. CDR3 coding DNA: TGTGCCAGCAGTTCTGCGAGCGCAGATACGCAGTATTTT. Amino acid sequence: CASSSASADTQYF.

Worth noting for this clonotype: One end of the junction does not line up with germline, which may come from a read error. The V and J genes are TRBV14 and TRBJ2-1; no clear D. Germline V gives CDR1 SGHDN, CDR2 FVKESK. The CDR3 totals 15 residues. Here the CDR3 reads CTSSLPLSSYNEQFF. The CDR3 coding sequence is TGTACCAGCAGCCTCCCCCTGAGCTCCTACAATGAGCAGTTCTTC.

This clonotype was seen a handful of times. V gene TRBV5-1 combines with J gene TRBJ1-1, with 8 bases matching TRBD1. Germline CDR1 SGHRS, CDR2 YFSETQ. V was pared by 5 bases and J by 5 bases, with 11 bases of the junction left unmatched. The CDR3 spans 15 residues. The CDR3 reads CASRAQGAGETEAFF. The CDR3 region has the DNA TGCGCCAGCAGGGCCCAGGGGGCTGGGGAGACTGAAGCTTTCTTT.

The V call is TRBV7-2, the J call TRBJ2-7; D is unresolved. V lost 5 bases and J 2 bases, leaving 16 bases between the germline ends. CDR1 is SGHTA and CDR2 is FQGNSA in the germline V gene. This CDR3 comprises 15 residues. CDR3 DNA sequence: TGTGCCAGCAGCCGCAATGTCGAATCGACCTACGAGCAGTACTTC. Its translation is CASSRNVESTYEQYF.

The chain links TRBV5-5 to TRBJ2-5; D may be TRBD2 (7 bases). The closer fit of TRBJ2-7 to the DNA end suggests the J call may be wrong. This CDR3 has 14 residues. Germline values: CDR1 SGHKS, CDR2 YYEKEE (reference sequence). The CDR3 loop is CASSWAGEGYEQYF. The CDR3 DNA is TGTGCCAGCAGCTGGGCAGGGGAGGGATACGAGCAGTACTTC.

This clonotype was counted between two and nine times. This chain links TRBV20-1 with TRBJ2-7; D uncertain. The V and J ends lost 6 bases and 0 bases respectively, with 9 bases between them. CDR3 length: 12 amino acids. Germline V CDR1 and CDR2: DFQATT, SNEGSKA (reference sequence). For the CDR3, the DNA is TGCAGTGCCCTCCGTAGCTCCTACGAGCAGTACTTC. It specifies CSALRSSYEQYF.

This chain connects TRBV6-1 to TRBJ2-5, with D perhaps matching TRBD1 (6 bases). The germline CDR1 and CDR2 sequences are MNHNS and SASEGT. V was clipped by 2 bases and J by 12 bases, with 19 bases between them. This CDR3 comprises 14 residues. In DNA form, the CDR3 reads TGTGCCAGCAGTGAACCCGTCGGGCAGGGGCCGGAGTACTTC. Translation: CASSEPVGQGPEYF.

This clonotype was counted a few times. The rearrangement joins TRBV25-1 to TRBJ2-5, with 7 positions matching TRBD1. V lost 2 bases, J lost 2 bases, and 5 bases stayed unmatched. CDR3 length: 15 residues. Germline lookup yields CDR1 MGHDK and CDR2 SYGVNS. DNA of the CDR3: TGTGCCAGCAGTGAAGACAGGGAAGGTCAAGAGACCCAGTACTTC. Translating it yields CASSEDREGQETQYF.

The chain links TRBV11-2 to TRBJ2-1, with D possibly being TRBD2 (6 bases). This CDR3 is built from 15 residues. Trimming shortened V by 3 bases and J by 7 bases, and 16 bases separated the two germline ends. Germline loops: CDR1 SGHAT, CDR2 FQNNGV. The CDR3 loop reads CASSFERRDLNEQFF. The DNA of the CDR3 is TGTGCCAGCAGCTTTGAGCGGAGGGATTTAAATGAGCAGTTCTTC. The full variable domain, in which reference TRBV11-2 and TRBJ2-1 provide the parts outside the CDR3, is EAGVAQSPRYKIIEKRQSVAFWCNPISGHATLYWYQQILGQGPKLLIQFQNNGVVDDSQLPKDRFSAERLKGVDSTLKIQPAKLEDSAVYLCASSFERRDLNEQFFGPGTRLTVL.

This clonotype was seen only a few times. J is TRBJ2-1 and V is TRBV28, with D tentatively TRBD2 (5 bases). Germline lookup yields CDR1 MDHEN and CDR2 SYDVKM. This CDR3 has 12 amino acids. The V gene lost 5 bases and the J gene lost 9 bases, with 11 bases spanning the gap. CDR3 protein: CASSVARGEQFF. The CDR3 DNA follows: TGTGCCAGCAGTGTCGCACGGGGTGAGCAGTTCTTC.

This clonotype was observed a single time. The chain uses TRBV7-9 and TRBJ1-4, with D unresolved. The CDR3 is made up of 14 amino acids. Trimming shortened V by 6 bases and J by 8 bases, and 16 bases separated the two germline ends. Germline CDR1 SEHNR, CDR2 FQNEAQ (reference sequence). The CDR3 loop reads CASSLAVGKEKLFF. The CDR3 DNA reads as TGTGCCAGCAGTCTGGCCGTGGGTAAGGAAAAACTGTTTTTT.

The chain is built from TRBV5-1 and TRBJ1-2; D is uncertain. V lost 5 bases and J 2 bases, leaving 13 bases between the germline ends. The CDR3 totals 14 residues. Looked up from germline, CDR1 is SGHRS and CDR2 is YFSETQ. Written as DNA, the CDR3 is TGCGCCAGCAGTTACCGGGGTAACAACTATGGCTACACCTTC. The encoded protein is CASSYRGNNYGYTF.